The sequence of this TCR beta chain was determined in a study of T cells in Graves' hyperthyroidism and ophthalmopathy. 10 ml fresh peripheral blood yielded the PBMCs. Amplification of TCR beta CDR3 regions used RNA as the template. A first-round RT-PCR of the TCR CDR3 used the HTBI primer set. TCRdb redid the calling of the multiplex PCR reads with MiXCR, one entry per CDR3 protein. The table lists 650,000 to 700,000 distinct CDR3 sequences, 17% of them singletons. V lost 3 bases to trimming and J lost 4 bases, with 11 bases between them. The germline V gene encodes CDR1 SGHVS and CDR2 FQNEAQ. The CDR3 runs to 14 residues. There are many counts of this clonotype.

This TCR came from a man aged 50 or older with Graves' hyperthyroidism. Material for sequencing was blood. The V and J genes are TRBV7-8 and TRBJ2-3; maybe TRBD2 (5 bases). CDR3 sequence: CASSLRSSPDTQYF. In DNA, the CDR3 is TGTGCCAGCAGCTTGAGGTCTAGCCCAGATACGCAGTATTTT.